This T cell receptor beta chain originates from a study of blood T cell repertoires in COVID-19. Repertoires were generated with immunoSEQ multiplex PCR, while TCRdb's copy carries only in-frame clones and drops some. The repertoire includes roughly 280,000 clones, 75% to 90% of them detected once, and roughly 11% sits in the top ten. Germline-derived CDR1 and CDR2 are SGHNT and YYREEE (reference sequence). The CDR3 loop spans 16 amino acids. V was pared by 4 bases and J by 4 bases, with 13 bases of the junction left unmatched. This sequence originates from a woman aged 70 to 79 with acute or convalescent COVID-19. This chain uses TRBV5-4 with TRBJ1-2; TRBD1 matches 7 bases. Sequences were obtained from peripheral blood. CDR3 region: CASSRITGEEAYGYTF. The CDR3 region has the DNA TGTGCCAGCAGCCGAATAACAGGGGAGGAGGCCTATGGCTACACCTTC. The entire variable domain, with the rest obtained from reference TRBV5-4 and TRBJ1-2, is as follows: ETGVTQSPTHLIKTRGQQVTLRCSSQSGHNTVSWYQQALGQGPQFIFQYYREEENGRGNFPPRFSGLQFPNYSSELNVNALELDDSALYLCASSRITGEEAYGYTFGSGTRLTVV.